This T cell receptor (beta chain) is from a study of blood T cell repertoires in COVID-19. The protocol was immunoSEQ multiplex PCR, while the TCRdb copy is restricted to in-frame clones and leaves out a portion. The sample carries over 250,000 clones, around 92% recorded once. The CDR3 sequence is 15 residues long. Germline assignment: CDR1 MNHEY and CDR2 SVGAGI. The trim removed 6 bases at V and 4 bases at J, leaving 7 bases unmatched. This receptor was taken from a young adult with COVID-19, enrolled during active disease. The chain is built from TRBV6-5 and TRBJ1-5; 9 positions match TRBD1. Sample: peripheral blood. CDR3 amino acids: CASRKQGAGNQPQHF. CDR3 DNA sequence: TGTGCCAGCAGGAAACAGGGGGCCGGGAATCAGCCCCAGCATTTT.